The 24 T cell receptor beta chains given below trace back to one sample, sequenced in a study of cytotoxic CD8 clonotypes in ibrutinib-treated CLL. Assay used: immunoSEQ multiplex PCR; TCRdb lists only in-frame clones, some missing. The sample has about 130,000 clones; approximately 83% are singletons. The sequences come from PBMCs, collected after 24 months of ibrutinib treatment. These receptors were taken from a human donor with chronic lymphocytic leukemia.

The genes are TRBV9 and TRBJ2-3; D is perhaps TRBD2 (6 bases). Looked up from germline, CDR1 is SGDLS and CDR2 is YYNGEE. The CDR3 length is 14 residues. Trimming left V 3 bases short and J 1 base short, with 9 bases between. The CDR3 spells CASSAPGGTDTQYF. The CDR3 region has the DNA TGTGCCAGCAGCGCACCGGGGGGCACAGATACGCAGTATTTT.

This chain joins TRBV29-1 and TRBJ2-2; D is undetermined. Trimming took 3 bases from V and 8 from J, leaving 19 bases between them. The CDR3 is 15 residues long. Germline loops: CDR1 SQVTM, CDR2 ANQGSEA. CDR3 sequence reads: CSVELHRGRFGELFF. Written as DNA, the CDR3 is TGCAGCGTTGAGCTGCACCGAGGTCGGTTTGGGGAGCTGTTTTTT.

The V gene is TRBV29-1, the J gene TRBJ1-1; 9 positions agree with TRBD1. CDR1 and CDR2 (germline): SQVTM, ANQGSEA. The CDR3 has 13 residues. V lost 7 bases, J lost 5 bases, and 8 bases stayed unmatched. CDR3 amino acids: CSAEVDRGTEAFF. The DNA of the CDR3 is TGCAGCGCAGAGGTGGACAGGGGAACTGAAGCTTTCTTT.

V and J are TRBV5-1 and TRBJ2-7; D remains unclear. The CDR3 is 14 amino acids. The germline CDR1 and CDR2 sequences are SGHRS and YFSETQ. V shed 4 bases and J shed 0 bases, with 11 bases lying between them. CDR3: CASSKYISSYEQYF. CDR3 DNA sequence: TGCGCCAGCAGCAAGTACATTTCCTCCTACGAGCAGTACTTC.

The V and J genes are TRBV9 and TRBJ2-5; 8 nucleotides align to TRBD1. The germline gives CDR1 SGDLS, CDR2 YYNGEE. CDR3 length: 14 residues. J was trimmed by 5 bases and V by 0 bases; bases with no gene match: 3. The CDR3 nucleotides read TGTGCCAGCAGCGTAGCAGGGGGCGGGGAGACCCAGTACTTC. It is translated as CASSVAGGGETQYF.

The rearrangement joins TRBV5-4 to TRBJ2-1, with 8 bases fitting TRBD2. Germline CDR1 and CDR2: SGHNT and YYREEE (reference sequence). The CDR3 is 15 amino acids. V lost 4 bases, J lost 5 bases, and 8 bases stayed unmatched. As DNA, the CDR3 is TGTGCCAGCAGCGGGCGGGGGGAAAGGAACAATGAGCAGTTCTTC. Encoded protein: CASSGRGERNNEQFF.

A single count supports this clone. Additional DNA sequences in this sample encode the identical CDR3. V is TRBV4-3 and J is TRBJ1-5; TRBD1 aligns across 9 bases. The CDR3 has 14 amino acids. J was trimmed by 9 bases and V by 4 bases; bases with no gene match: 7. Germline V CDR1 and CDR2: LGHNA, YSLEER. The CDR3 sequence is CASSPGTGNGPQHF. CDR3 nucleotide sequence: TGCGCCAGCAGCCCTGGGACAGGGAATGGGCCCCAGCATTTT.

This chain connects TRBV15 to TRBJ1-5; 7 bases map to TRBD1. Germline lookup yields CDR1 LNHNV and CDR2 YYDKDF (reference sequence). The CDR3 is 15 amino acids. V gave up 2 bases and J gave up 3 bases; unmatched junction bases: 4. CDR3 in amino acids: CATSRTGQLNQPQHF. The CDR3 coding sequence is TGTGCCACCAGCAGAACGGGACAGCTCAATCAGCCCCAGCATTTT.

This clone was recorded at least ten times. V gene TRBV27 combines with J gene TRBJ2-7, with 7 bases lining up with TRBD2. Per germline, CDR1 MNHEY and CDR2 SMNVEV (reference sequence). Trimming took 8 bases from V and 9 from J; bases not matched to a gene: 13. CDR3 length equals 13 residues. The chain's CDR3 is CASAQRDHYGQYF. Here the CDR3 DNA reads TGTGCCAGCGCACAGCGGGACCACTATGGGCAGTACTTC.

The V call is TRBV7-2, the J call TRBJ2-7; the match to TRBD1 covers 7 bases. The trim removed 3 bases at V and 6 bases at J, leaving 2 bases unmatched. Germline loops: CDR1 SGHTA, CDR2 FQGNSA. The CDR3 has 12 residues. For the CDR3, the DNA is TGTGCCAGCAGCTTCCGGGACAGCGAGCAGTACTTC. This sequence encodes CASSFRDSEQYF.

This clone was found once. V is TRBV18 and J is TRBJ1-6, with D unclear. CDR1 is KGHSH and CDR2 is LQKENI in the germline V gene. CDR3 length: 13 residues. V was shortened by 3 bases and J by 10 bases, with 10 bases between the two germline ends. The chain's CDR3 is CASSPGIVSPLHF. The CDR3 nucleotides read TGTGCCAGCTCACCCGGAATAGTCTCACCCCTCCACTTT. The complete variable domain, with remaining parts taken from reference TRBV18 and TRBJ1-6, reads NAGVMQNPRHLVRRRGQEARLRCSPMKGHSHVYWYRQLPEEGLKFMVYLQKENIIDESGMPKERFSAEFPKEGPSILRIQQVVRGDSAAYFCASSPGIVSPLHFGNGTRLTVT.

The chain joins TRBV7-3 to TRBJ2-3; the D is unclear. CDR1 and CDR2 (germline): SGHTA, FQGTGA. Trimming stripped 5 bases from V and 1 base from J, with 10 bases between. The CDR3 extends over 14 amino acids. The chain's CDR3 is CASSDVLGTDTQYF. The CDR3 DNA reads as TGTGCCAGCAGCGACGTATTGGGCACAGATACGCAGTATTTT. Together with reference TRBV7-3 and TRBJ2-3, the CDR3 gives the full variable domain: GAGVSQTPSNKVTEKGKYVELRCDPISGHTALYWYRQSLGQGPEFLIYFQGTGAADDSGLPNDRFFAVRPEGSVSTLKIQRTERGDSAVYLCASSDVLGTDTQYFGPGTRLTVL.

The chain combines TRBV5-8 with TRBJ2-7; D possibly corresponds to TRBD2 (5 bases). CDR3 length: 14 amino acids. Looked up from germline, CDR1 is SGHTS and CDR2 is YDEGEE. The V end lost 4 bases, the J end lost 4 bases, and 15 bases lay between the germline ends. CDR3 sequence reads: CASSLLPGMYEQYF. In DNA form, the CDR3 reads TGTGCCAGCAGCCTATTGCCGGGGATGTACGAGCAGTACTTC.

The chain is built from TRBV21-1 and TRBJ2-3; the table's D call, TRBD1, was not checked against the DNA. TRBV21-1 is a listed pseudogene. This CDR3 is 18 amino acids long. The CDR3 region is CASSKNPPDRPDTDTQYF. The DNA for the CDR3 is TGTGCCAGCAGCAAAAACCCCCCAGACAGGCCGGACACAGATACGCAGTATTTT.

CDR3 amino acids: CASSIMRGGTKNIQYF. CDR3 nucleotide sequence: TGTGCCAGTAGTATAATGAGGGGAGGGACCAAAAACATTCAGTACTTC. The rearrangement uses TRBV19 and TRBJ2-4; 7 bases match TRBD2. V dropped 2 bases and J dropped 2; count of bases not matched to a gene: 6. This CDR3 has 16 amino acids. Germline lookup yields CDR1 LNHDA and CDR2 SQIVND (reference sequence).

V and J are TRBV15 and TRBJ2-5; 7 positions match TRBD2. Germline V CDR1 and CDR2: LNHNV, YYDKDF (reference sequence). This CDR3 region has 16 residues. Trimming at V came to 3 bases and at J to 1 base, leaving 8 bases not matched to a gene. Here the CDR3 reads CATSSRREALQETQYF. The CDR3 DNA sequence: TGTGCCACCAGCAGTAGACGGGAGGCCCTCCAAGAGACCCAGTACTTC.

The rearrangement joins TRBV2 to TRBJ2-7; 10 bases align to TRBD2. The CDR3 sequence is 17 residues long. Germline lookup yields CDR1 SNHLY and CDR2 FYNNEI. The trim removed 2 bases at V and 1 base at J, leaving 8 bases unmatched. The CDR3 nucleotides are TGTGCCAGCAGTGAAATGCTAGCGGGAGATAAGTCCTACGAGCAGTACTTC. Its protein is CASSEMLAGDKSYEQYF.

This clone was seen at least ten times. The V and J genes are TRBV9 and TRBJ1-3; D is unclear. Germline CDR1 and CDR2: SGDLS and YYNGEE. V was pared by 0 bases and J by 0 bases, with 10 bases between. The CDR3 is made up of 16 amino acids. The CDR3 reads CASSVGSPYSGNTIYF. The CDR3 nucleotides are TGTGCCAGCAGCGTAGGCAGCCCCTACTCTGGAAACACCATATATTTT.

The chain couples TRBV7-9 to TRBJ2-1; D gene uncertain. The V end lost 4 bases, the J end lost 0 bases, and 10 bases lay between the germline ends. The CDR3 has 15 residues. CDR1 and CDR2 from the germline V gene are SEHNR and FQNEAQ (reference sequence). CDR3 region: CASSSRKSSYNEQFF. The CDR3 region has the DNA TGTGCCAGCAGCTCCAGGAAGAGCTCCTACAATGAGCAGTTCTTC.

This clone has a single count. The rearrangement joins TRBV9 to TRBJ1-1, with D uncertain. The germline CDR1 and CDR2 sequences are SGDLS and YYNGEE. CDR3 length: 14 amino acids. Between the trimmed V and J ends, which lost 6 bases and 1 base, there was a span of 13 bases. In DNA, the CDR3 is TGTGCCAGCACCCCCCATCACGGGAACACTGAAGCTTTCTTT. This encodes CASTPHHGNTEAFF.

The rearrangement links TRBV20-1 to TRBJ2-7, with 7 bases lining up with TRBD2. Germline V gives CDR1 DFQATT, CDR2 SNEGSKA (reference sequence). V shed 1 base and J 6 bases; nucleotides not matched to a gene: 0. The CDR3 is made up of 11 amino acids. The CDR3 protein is CSARAGGEQYF. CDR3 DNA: TGCAGTGCTAGAGCGGGAGGCGAGCAGTACTTC.

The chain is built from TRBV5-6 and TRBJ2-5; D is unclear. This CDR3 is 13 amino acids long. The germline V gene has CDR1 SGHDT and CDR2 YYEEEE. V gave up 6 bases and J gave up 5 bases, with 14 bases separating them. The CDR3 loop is CASTHLQPETQYF. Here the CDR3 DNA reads TGTGCCAGCACCCACCTACAACCTGAGACCCAGTACTTC. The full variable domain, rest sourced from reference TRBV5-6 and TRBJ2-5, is DAGVTQSPTHLIKTRGQQVTLRCSPKSGHDTVSWYQQALGQGPQFIFQYYEEEERQRGNFPDRFSGHQFPNYSSELNVNALLLGDSALYLCASTHLQPETQYFGPGTRLLVL.

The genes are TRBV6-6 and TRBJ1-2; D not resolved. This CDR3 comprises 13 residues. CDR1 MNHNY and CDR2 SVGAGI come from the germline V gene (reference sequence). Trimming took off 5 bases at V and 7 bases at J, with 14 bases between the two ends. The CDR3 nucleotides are TGTGCCAGCAGTAACGAAGGGTTACGTGGCTACACCTTC. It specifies CASSNEGLRGYTF.

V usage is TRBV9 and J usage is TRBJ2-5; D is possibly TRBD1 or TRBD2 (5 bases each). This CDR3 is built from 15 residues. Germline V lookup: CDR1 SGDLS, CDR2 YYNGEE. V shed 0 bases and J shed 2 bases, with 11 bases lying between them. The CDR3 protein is CASSVVQGGQETQYF. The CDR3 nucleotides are TGTGCCAGCAGCGTAGTTCAGGGCGGGCAAGAGACCCAGTACTTC. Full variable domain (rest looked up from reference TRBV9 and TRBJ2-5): DSGVTQTPKHLITATGQRVTLRCSPRSGDLSVYWYQQSLDQGLQFLIQYYNGEERAKGNILERFSAQQFPDLHSELNLSSLELGDSALYFCASSVVQGGQETQYFGPGTRLLVL.